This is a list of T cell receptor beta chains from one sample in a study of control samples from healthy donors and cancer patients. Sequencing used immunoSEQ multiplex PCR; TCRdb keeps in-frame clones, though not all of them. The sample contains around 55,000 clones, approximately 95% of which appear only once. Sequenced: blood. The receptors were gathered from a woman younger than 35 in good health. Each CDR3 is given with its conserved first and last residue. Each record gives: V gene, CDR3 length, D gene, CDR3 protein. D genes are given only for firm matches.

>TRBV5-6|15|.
CASSPDIGSYYGYTF
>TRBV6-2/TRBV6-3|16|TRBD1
CASSYVYQGGNQPQHF
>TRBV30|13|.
CAWSPGYSQPQHF
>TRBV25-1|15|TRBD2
CASTFLGGVQETQYF
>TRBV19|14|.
CASSMESPNEKLFF
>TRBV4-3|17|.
CASSQDGGQLTNYGYTF
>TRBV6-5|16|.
CASSSGVPIVNTEAFF
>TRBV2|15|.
CASSRPAPNPYGYTF
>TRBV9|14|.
CASSDGGSYYGYTF
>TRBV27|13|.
CASTPNSRGTQYF
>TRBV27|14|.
CASSLGTNNQPQHF
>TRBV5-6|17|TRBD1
CASSLKETGGPNYGYTF
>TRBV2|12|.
CASSARMDTQYF
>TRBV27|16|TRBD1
CASSLSNRGTGGEQYF
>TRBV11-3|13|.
CASSLTRFTEAFF
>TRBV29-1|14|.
CSVEPRGNTGELFF
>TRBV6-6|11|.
CASRRNQPQHF
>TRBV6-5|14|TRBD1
CASSQRRGGGGYTF
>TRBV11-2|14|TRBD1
CASSNTRGQGGYTF
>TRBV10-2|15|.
CASRRGVRDTGELFF
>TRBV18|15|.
CASSPPGFYGSPLHF
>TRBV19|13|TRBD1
CASTRQGNEKLFF
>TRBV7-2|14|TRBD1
CASSLGQITDTQYF
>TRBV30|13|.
CAWSLLRSYEQYF
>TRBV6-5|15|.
CASTKGGPTAYEQYF
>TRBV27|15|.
CASSPSPGGYGGYTF
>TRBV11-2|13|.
CASNIREWNGYTF
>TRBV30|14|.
CAWQPGGSYNEQFF
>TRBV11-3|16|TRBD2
CASSPGLAGSYNEQFF
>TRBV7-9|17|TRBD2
CASSSGLAGSVTYEQYF
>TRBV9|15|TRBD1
CASSPSGTGVMGYTF